This TCR beta chain was found in a study of blood T cell repertoires in COVID-19. Overall study context: The origin of the acute and convalescent COVID-19 samples was the United States, Italy and Spain.

Trimming took 6 bases from V and 2 from J; bases not matched to a gene: 6. This CDR3 has 14 residues. CDR1 is SNHLY and CDR2 is FYNNEI in the germline V gene. Here immunoSEQ multiplex PCR was the method, and the copy in TCRdb shows in-frame clones only, minus some. This table holds hundreds of thousands of clones, 90% found once. Residents of about two dozen US areas, aged about 18 to 95 years, made up the participants. Cohort placement rested on clinical history that participants reported themselves. The chain uses TRBV2 and TRBJ1-2; 7 bases map to TRBD1. This receptor was obtained from a woman under 30 with acute COVID-19. Input material: PBMCs or T cells enriched from blood (not recorded which). CDR3 sequence reads: CASRYSTGNYGYTF. CDR3 nucleotides: TGTGCCAGCAGATACTCGACAGGGAACTATGGCTACACCTTC.